These 25 T cell receptor beta chains originate from one sample sequenced in a study of cytomegalovirus exposure and HLA in healthy donors. PCR amplification relied on 60 Vbeta primers (plus 13 Jbeta primers). Sequencing used immunoSEQ multiplex PCR; TCRdb keeps in-frame clones, though not all of them. The sample includes some 130,000 clones, 77% of them seen just once. The sequenced sample consisted of PBMCs. The origin of the receptors is a male donor in good health and CMV-seropositive.

The table lists this clone with a few counts. The rearrangement joins TRBV4-2 to TRBJ1-4; D is perhaps TRBD1 (6 bases). Between the trimmed V and J ends, which lost 0 bases and 3 bases, there was a span of 14 bases. CDR3 length equals 17 residues. From germline, CDR1 is LGHNA and CDR2 YNFKEQ. The CDR3 DNA is TGTGCCAGCAGCCAAGATATGGGGGCGGGGGCTAATGAAAAACTGTTTTTT. Translated: CASSQDMGAGANEKLFF.

In this sample, this clone turned up a few times. The chain has TRBV15 and TRBJ2-3; 8 bases are shared with TRBD2. This CDR3 region has 16 residues. Trimming cost V 5 bases and J 3 bases; bases outside gene matches: 10. Germline V lookup: CDR1 LNHNV, CDR2 YYDKDF (reference sequence). The CDR3 protein is CATSLHRGGGTDTQYF. The CDR3 bases are TGTGCCACCAGCCTTCACCGGGGGGGCGGGACAGATACGCAGTATTTT. Together with reference TRBV15 and TRBJ2-3, the CDR3 gives the full variable domain: DAMVIQNPRYQVTQFGKPVTLSCSQTLNHNVMYWYQQKSSQAPKLLFHYYDKDFNNEADTPDNFQSRRPNTSFCFLDIRSPGLGDTAMYLCATSLHRGGGTDTQYFGPGTRLTVL.

The rearrangement uses TRBV6-5 and TRBJ1-1; D may be TRBD1 (6 bases). The CDR3 totals 14 residues. Per the germline V gene, CDR1 is MNHEY and CDR2 is SVGAGI. The germline V and J ends were trimmed by 5 bases and 2 bases, with 12 bases remaining between them. This CDR3 is CASSRGTTNTEAFF. CDR3 DNA: TGTGCCAGCAGTAGAGGGACAACAAACACTGAAGCTTTCTTT.

Only a few counts were recorded for this clone. This chain connects TRBV6-6 to TRBJ2-3; unclear D gene. V dropped 8 bases and J dropped 9 bases, with 12 bases sitting between them. The CDR3 covers 11 residues. In germline, CDR1 is MNHNY, CDR2 SVGAGI (reference sequence). The CDR3: CASYKPMTQYF. CDR3 coding DNA: TGTGCCAGCTATAAGCCGATGACGCAGTATTTT.

In its sample, this clone was seen a few times. The chain couples TRBV2 to TRBJ2-2; maybe TRBD1 (5 bases). Trimming left V 6 bases short and J 0 bases short, with 11 bases between. Germline CDR1 reads SNHLY; CDR2 reads FYNNEI. The CDR3 has 15 amino acids. CDR3 sequence reads: CASRTSTANTGELFF. For the CDR3, the DNA is TGTGCCAGCAGAACCTCGACAGCGAACACCGGGGAGCTGTTTTTT. Full variable domain (remainder filled in from reference TRBV2 and TRBJ2-2): EPEVTQTPSHQVTQMGQEVILRCVPISNHLYFYWYRQILGQKVEFLVSFYNNEISEKSEIFDDQFSVERPDGSNFTLKIRSTKLEDSAMYFCASRTSTANTGELFFGEGSRLTVL.

In this sample, this clone turned up a few times. The chain uses TRBV4-1 and TRBJ2-1, with D tentatively TRBD1 (6 bases). This CDR3 comprises 16 residues. Trimming took 0 bases from V and 4 from J, leaving 13 bases between them. The V gene's germline CDR1 is MGHRA and CDR2 YSYEKL. The CDR3 nucleotides read TGCGCCAGCAGCCAAGAACCAGGGGAAGGGTACAATGAGCAGTTCTTC. This translates into CASSQEPGEGYNEQFF.

This clone was counted between two and nine times. This chain links TRBV29-1 with TRBJ1-2; 8 positions agree with TRBD1. This CDR3 is built from 13 residues. The J segment lost 4 bases and the V segment lost 7 bases, leaving 8 bases of the junction unmatched. Germline V gene sequence: CDR1 SQVTM, CDR2 ANQGSEA. For the CDR3, the DNA is TGCAGCGCTTCTCAGGGGGCCCTCTATGGCTACACCTTC. The encoded protein is CSASQGALYGYTF.

The genes are TRBV6-1 and TRBJ2-5, with 10 bases aligning to TRBD1. After removal of 5 bases from V and 5 bases from J, the junction contained 8 bases not matched to a gene. There are 15 residues in the CDR3. The germline V gene has CDR1 MNHNS and CDR2 SASEGT. CDR3 bases: TGTGCCAGCAGTACCCGACAGGGGGCAGAGGAGACCCAGTACTTC. Its protein is CASSTRQGAEETQYF.

This sequence joins TRBV30 and TRBJ2-2; 8 positions agree with TRBD1. Germline CDR1 GTSNPN, CDR2 SVGIG (reference sequence). V lost 2 bases and J lost 5; bases outside the gene matches: 7. CDR3 length: 15 residues. CDR3 nucleotide sequence: TGTGCCTGGAGTATACCGGGACAGGAGACCGGGGAGCTGTTTTTT. Encoded protein: CAWSIPGQETGELFF.

The CDR3 nucleotides are TGTGCCAGCAGTGAAGAAGGGGGCAGAGGGTACACTGAAGCTTTCTTT. This gives the protein CASSEEGGRGYTEAFF. The chain uses TRBV6-1 and TRBJ1-1; 7 positions match TRBD1. V was clipped by 1 base and J by 3 bases; unmatched bases: 8. This CDR3 comprises 16 residues. Germline V gene sequence: CDR1 MNHNS, CDR2 SASEGT.

V usage is TRBV19 and J usage is TRBJ2-7; D is perhaps TRBD2 (5 bases). The CDR3 runs 15 residues. Per the germline V gene, CDR1 is LNHDA and CDR2 is SQIVND (reference sequence). Trimming shortened V by 3 bases and J by 0 bases, and 12 bases separated the two germline ends. For the CDR3, the DNA is TGTGCCAGTAGTATTAACCCGAGCGGCTCCTACGAGCAGTACTTC. Translated, it gives CASSINPSGSYEQYF.

This clone was observed a handful of times. The V call is TRBV27, the J call TRBJ1-1; TRBD1 might be the D (5 bases). The V gene's germline CDR1 is MNHEY and CDR2 SMNVEV (reference sequence). The CDR3 extends over 14 amino acids. The germline V and J ends were trimmed by 7 bases and 1 base, with 13 bases remaining between them. The CDR3 DNA reads TGTGCCAGCAACTTGGGGGGAGCGAACACTGAAGCTTTCTTT. Its protein is CASNLGGANTEAFF.

CDR3 coding DNA: TGTGCCAGCAGCGTAGGGGGAGGGGGGATGAACACTGAAGCTTTCTTT. It is translated as CASSVGGGGMNTEAFF. This chain uses TRBV9 with TRBJ1-1; D is perhaps TRBD1 (6 bases). This CDR3 is 16 amino acids long. V was pared by 0 bases and J by 0 bases, with 12 bases between. Germline V gene lookup returns CDR1 SGDLS and CDR2 YYNGEE.

This clone occurred a few times. The rearrangement uses TRBV6-5 and TRBJ2-7, with a tentative D call TRBD1 (7 bases). V was cut by 4 bases and J by 2 bases, with 12 bases left in between. CDR3 length: 14 amino acids. Germline-derived CDR1 and CDR2 are MNHEY and SVGAGI. CDR3 loop: CASSFQGGPYEQYF. DNA of the CDR3: TGTGCCAGCAGTTTTCAGGGGGGCCCCTACGAGCAGTACTTC.

The rearrangement joins TRBV28 to TRBJ2-1, with a possible D match to TRBD2 (5 bases). Germline V gives CDR1 MDHEN, CDR2 SYDVKM. V lost 6 bases and J lost 3, with 12 bases in between. The CDR3 has 14 amino acids. CDR3 loop: CASRRASGYNEQFF. The CDR3 bases are TGTGCCAGCAGGCGGGCGTCGGGCTACAATGAGCAGTTCTTC.

The J gene is TRBJ2-7, the V gene TRBV5-1; TRBD1 is a possible D gene (6 bases). Germline CDR1 is SGHRS and CDR2 is YFSETQ. The CDR3 runs 14 residues. V lost 4 bases to trimming and J lost 3 bases, with 14 bases between them. CDR3 sequence (DNA): TGCGCCAGCAGCCGAGGACAGTCTCACTACGAGCAGTACTTC. This codes for CASSRGQSHYEQYF.

V is TRBV6-5 and J is TRBJ1-1; 7 bases match TRBD1. The CDR3 totals 15 residues. Germline CDR1 MNHEY, CDR2 SVGAGI. J gave up 0 bases and V 7 bases, and 8 bases lay outside the gene matches. CDR3: CASTPRGRMNTEAFF. CDR3 sequence (DNA): TGTGCCAGCACCCCGAGGGGGCGAATGAACACTGAAGCTTTCTTT.

This chain links TRBV27 with TRBJ1-6; D uncertain. Per the germline V gene, CDR1 is MNHEY and CDR2 is SMNVEV (reference sequence). With 11 bases removed from V and 7 bases from J, the gap between germline ends came to 9 bases. The length of the CDR3 is 11 residues. The CDR3 reads CAPARNSPLHF. The CDR3 DNA sequence: TGTGCCCCTGCCCGGAATTCACCCCTCCACTTT.

The CDR3 reads CASGDRVFNEQYF. CDR3 sequence (DNA): TGTGCCAGCGGCGACAGGGTGTTCAACGAGCAGTACTTC. The V gene is TRBV2, the J gene TRBJ2-5; 7 bases agree with TRBD1. TRBJ2-7 matches the DNA end more closely, so the J call is doubtful. There are 13 residues in the CDR3. The germline V gene has CDR1 SNHLY and CDR2 FYNNEI.

The chain employs TRBV18 and TRBJ2-2, with 9 bases identical to TRBD1. Trimming cost V 2 bases and J 0 bases; bases outside gene matches: 4. This CDR3 comprises 17 residues. In germline, CDR1 is KGHSH, CDR2 LQKENI. In DNA form, the CDR3 reads TGTGCCAGCTCACCAAAGGGACAGGGCTCGAACACCGGGGAGCTGTTTTTT. It is translated as CASSPKGQGSNTGELFF.

The chain joins TRBV5-4 to TRBJ2-3; 14 bases line up with TRBD2. V lost 3 bases and J lost 4; bases outside the gene matches: 4. The V gene's germline CDR1 is SGHNT and CDR2 YYREEE (reference sequence). CDR3 size: 16 residues. The CDR3: CASSSGLAGVADTQYF. CDR3 in DNA: TGTGCCAGCAGCTCGGGACTAGCGGGGGTAGCAGATACGCAGTATTTT.

This chain connects TRBV19 to TRBJ2-5, with 9 bases matching TRBD2. From germline, CDR1 is LNHDA and CDR2 SQIVND (reference sequence). V gave up 3 bases and J gave up 4 bases; unmatched junction bases: 9. This CDR3 has 16 amino acids. CDR3 sequence: CASSISGGTGGETQYF. The CDR3 DNA reads as TGTGCCAGTAGTATTAGCGGGGGCACCGGAGGAGAGACCCAGTACTTC. The whole variable domain, remainder taken from reference TRBV19 and TRBJ2-5, is DGGITQSPKYLFRKEGQNVTLSCEQNLNHDAMYWYRQDPGQGLRLIYYSQIVNDFQKGDIAEGYSVSREKKESFPLTVTSAQKNPTAFYLCASSISGGTGGETQYFGPGTRLLVL.

This clone turned up a few times. The chain combines TRBV14 with TRBJ2-7; a weak D match, TRBD2 (5 bases). The CDR3 sequence is 14 residues long. Germline values: CDR1 SGHDN, CDR2 FVKESK. V lost 0 bases, J lost 7 bases, and 13 bases lay in between. The CDR3 bases are TGTGCCAGCAGCCAAGATGCATGGACTCGGGAGCAGTACTTC. Its protein product is CASSQDAWTREQYF.

A single count supports this clone. The chain links TRBV5-1 to TRBJ1-4; TRBD1 matches at 9 bases. V was pared by 4 bases and J by 8 bases, with 9 bases of the junction left unmatched. Germline loops: CDR1 SGHRS, CDR2 YFSETQ. The CDR3 spans 15 residues. The CDR3 spells CASSGLGTGNEKLFF. The CDR3 nucleotides read TGCGCCAGCAGCGGACTAGGGACAGGGAACGAAAAACTGTTTTTT.

The chain has TRBV19 and TRBJ1-5; 11 bases match TRBD1. Looked up from germline, CDR1 is LNHDA and CDR2 is SQIVND (reference sequence). The V gene end was trimmed by 6 bases and the J gene end by 3 bases; junction bases not matched to a gene: 10. The CDR3 contains 17 residues. CDR3 in amino acids: CASSPTGTGGTNQPQHF. The DNA for the CDR3 is TGTGCCAGTAGCCCCACCGGGACAGGGGGTACCAATCAGCCCCAGCATTTT.